This is a list of T cell receptor beta chains from one sample in a study of shared clonotypes between healthy human individuals. Profiled with immunoSEQ multiplex PCR; TCRdb holds only in-frame clones, not every one. Of fewer than 1.6 million clones listed, around 98.5% are singletons. Sequencing was carried out using naive CD4+ T cells sorted from blood. All receptors derive from a man aged 25 to 40 in good health. CDR3s include the opening cysteine and the closing phenylalanine or tryptophan. Fields, in order: CDR3 protein, CDR3 DNA, J gene, D gene, V gene. A D gene is named only where the DNA matches it firmly.

CDR3aa: CACSGGRGETRNEQFF; CDR3nt: TGTGCCTGTTCAGGGGGGAGAGGAGAGACCCGCAATGAGCAGTTCTTC; j_gene: TRBJ2-1; d_gene: NA; v_gene: TRBV30
CDR3aa: CAWNRLDRVQPQHF; CDR3nt: TGTGCCTGGAACCGACTCGACAGGGTTCAGCCCCAGCATTTT; j_gene: TRBJ1-5; d_gene: TRBD1; v_gene: TRBV30
CDR3aa: CASSRGTRNTGELFF; CDR3nt: TGCGCCAGCAGCCGAGGGACACGGAACACCGGGGAGCTGTTTTTT; j_gene: TRBJ2-2; d_gene: NA; v_gene: TRBV5-1
CDR3aa: CATESRMNTEAFF; CDR3nt: TGTGCCACCGAGAGCCGGATGAACACTGAAGCTTTCTTT; j_gene: TRBJ1-1; d_gene: NA; v_gene: TRBV19
CDR3aa: CASSLSGVSYNEQFF; CDR3nt: TGCGCCAGCAGCTTGAGCGGCGTCTCCTACAATGAGCAGTTCTTC; j_gene: TRBJ2-1; d_gene: NA; v_gene: TRBV5-1
CDR3aa: CASSLGWEMVTGELFF; CDR3nt: TGTGCCAGCAGCTTAGGATGGGAGATGGTAACCGGGGAGCTGTTTTTT; j_gene: TRBJ2-2; d_gene: NA; v_gene: TRBV11-2
CDR3aa: CASSLEANYGYTF; CDR3nt: TGTGCCAGCAGCTTAGAAGCTAACTATGGCTACACCTTC; j_gene: TRBJ1-2; d_gene: NA; v_gene: TRBV7-7
CDR3aa: CASSPGPPGQGEKLFF; CDR3nt: TGTGCCAGCTCACCAGGACCCCCGGGACAGGGCGAAAAACTGTTTTTT; j_gene: TRBJ1-4; d_gene: TRBD1; v_gene: TRBV18
CDR3aa: CASSVLGPDTQYF; CDR3nt: TGTGCCAGCAGCGTCCTGGGCCCAGATACGCAGTATTTT; j_gene: TRBJ2-3; d_gene: NA; v_gene: TRBV7-3
CDR3aa: CASSPGNTGELFF; CDR3nt: TGCGCCAGCAGCCCGGGTAACACCGGGGAGCTGTTTTTT; j_gene: TRBJ2-2; d_gene: NA; v_gene: TRBV5-1
CDR3aa: CASSLGPGNYEQYF; CDR3nt: TGTGCCAGCAGCTTGGGGCCCGGGAACTACGAGCAGTACTTC; j_gene: TRBJ2-7; d_gene: NA; v_gene: TRBV5-5
CDR3aa: CASSPVRMGELFF; CDR3nt: TGTGCCAGCAGCCCCGTCAGGATGGGGGAGCTGTTTTTT; j_gene: TRBJ2-2; d_gene: NA; v_gene: TRBV11-2
CDR3aa: CASSLLFVPDYGYTF; CDR3nt: TGTGCCAGCAGCTTGTTGTTTGTCCCCGACTATGGCTACACCTTC; j_gene: TRBJ1-2; d_gene: NA; v_gene: TRBV5-6
CDR3aa: CASSARDGSRTNTIYF; CDR3nt: TGTGCCAGCAGCGCACGGGACGGATCACGGACGAACACCATATATTTT; j_gene: TRBJ1-3; d_gene: NA; v_gene: TRBV9
CDR3aa: CASSLGGSSYNEQFF; CDR3nt: TGTGCCAGCAGCTTGGGCGGGAGTTCCTACAATGAGCAGTTCTTC; j_gene: TRBJ2-1; d_gene: TRBD2; v_gene: TRBV11-3
CDR3aa: CASSFGTGNTEAFF; CDR3nt: TGTGCCAGCAGCTTCGGGACAGGGAACACTGAAGCTTTCTTT; j_gene: TRBJ1-1; d_gene: TRBD1; v_gene: TRBV11-3